A selection of T cell receptor beta chains follows, all from one sample in a study of OX40 agonist ivuxolimab in advanced cancers. TCRdb keeps only in-frame clones here, not all; method: immunoSEQ multiplex PCR. Of more than 80,000 clones in the sample, more than 70% were seen once. The sample was CD4+ or CD8+ T cells sorted from blood, taken in a trial of the OX40 agonist ivuxolimab. These receptors all come from an adult with an advanced solid tumor such as melanoma, head and neck, liver or kidney cancer. The CDR3 runs from the conserved cysteine through the conserved F or W. The D gene is left open where the match is weak. Clone size is stated in some rows and not others, as once, few, many or a class when expanded.

size	V	D	J	DNA	CDR3
NA	TRBV5-1	TRBD1	TRBJ1-4	TGCGCCAGCAGCCTGGAAGGGACAGGGTCTAATGAAAAACTGTTTTTT	CASSLEGTGSNEKLFF
NA	TRBV6-6	TRBD2	TRBJ2-3	TGTGCCAGCTTAGCGGGGCGGGGGCTGGAAGATACGCAGTATTTT	CASLAGRGLEDTQYF
NA	TRBV5-1	NA	TRBJ1-2	TGCGCCAGCAGTTCAGAAACAGAGCCCTATGGCTACACCTTC	CASSSETEPYGYTF
NA	TRBV7-2	NA	TRBJ1-2	TGTGCCAGCAGCTTAGTGGCAACTTATGGCTACACCTTC	CASSLVATYGYTF
once	TRBV9	TRBD1	TRBJ2-5	TGTGCCAGCAGCTCAATAGGACCGGGACAGGGGCTGTACCAAGAGACCCAGTACTTC	CASSSIGPGQGLYQETQYF
NA	TRBV6-1	NA	TRBJ2-5	TGTGCCAGCAGTACTAATATGGCGGAGACCCAGTACTTC	CASSTNMAETQYF
NA	TRBV5-1	TRBD1	TRBJ1-2	TGCGCCAGCCAGGAGGAGACAGGGTTTAACTATGGCTACACCTTC	CASQEETGFNYGYTF
NA	TRBV5-6	TRBD2	TRBJ2-3	TGTGCCAGCAGCCCCTCGCTAGCGGCCGGCACAGATACGCAGTATTTT	CASSPSLAAGTDTQYF
NA	TRBV30	TRBD2	TRBJ2-5	TGTGCCTGGAGTTCATGGACGGGAGGGGAGACCCAGTACTTC	CAWSSWTGGETQYF
NA	TRBV27	NA	TRBJ2-3	TGTGCCAGCAGAGAGAGCCAAAACACAGATACGCAGTATTTT	CASRESQNTDTQYF
NA	TRBV29-1	NA	TRBJ1-2	TGCAGCGTTGAACAAGACTATGGCTACACCTTC	CSVEQDYGYTF
once	TRBV15	NA	TRBJ1-5	TGTGCCACCAGCAGAGATAGGGTCGGGTCGGGTTGGCCCCAGCATTTT	CATSRDRVGSGWPQHF
NA	TRBV10-1	NA	TRBJ2-3	TGCGCCAGCAGTGAATCCCGGGGCAGCACAGATACGCAGTATTTT	CASSESRGSTDTQYF
NA	TRBV10-1	NA	TRBJ2-3	TGCGCCAGCAGTGCCGGCGGGGCCGTCACAGATACGCAGTATTTT	CASSAGGAVTDTQYF
NA	TRBV7-7	TRBD1	TRBJ2-2	TGTGCTAGCAGCTTAGGGGCAGGGGGCACCGGGGAGCTGTTTTTT	CASSLGAGGTGELFF
NA	TRBV19	NA	TRBJ1-5	TGTGCCAGTAGTATTTCAGGGAATAGCAATCAGCCCCAGCATTTT	CASSISGNSNQPQHF
few	TRBV19	NA	TRBJ2-5	TGTGCCAGTAGTCCCGGAGGGGCCGGTGAGACCCAGTACTTC	CASSPGGAGETQYF
NA	TRBV30	NA	TRBJ1-1	TGTGCCTGGAGTGTGGGGGAGTACACTGAAGCTTTCTTT	CAWSVGEYTEAFF
once	TRBV19	TRBD1	TRBJ1-4	TGTGCCAGTAGTTCCCCGGGACAGCCTAATGAAAAACTGTTTTTT	CASSSPGQPNEKLFF
once	TRBV4-3	NA	TRBJ2-1	TGCGCCAGCAGCCAAGATCACCTCTCGAATGAGCAGTTCTTC	CASSQDHLSNEQFF
NA	TRBV29-1	NA	TRBJ2-3	TGCAGCGTTGATTACGGGAGCACAGATACGCAGTATTTT	CSVDYGSTDTQYF
NA	TRBV7-9	NA	TRBJ1-2	TGTGCCAGCAGCCCAGAGGTAACAGGGTCCTATGGCTACACCTTC	CASSPEVTGSYGYTF
NA	TRBV11-2	NA	TRBJ2-4	TGTGCCAGCAGCTTTAGGGGTAACATTCAGTACTTC	CASSFRGNIQYF
NA	TRBV18	NA	TRBJ2-5	TGTGCCAGCTCGCCTCGCTCGGACGCTCAAGAGACCCAGTACTTC	CASSPRSDAQETQYF